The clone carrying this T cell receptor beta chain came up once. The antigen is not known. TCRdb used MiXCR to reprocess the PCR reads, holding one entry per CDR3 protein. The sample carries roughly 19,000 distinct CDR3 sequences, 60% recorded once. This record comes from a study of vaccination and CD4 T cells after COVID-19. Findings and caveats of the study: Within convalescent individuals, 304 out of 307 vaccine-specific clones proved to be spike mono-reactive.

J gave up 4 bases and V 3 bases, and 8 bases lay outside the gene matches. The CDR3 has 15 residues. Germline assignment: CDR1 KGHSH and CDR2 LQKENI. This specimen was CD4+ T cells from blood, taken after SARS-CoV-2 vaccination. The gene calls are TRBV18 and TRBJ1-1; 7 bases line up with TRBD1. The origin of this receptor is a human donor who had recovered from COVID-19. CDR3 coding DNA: TGTGCCAGCTCACCCGCGACAGGGAGTAGCACTGAAGCTTTCTTT. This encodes CASSPATGSSTEAFF.